This T cell receptor (beta chain) was documented in a study of beta chain features in type 1 diabetes (dated by TCRdb to 2017 to 2018). In the study overall: No differences in mean age, gender distribution, total cell number or subset yield were found between patients and healthy donors. A total of over 95,000,000 sorted cells were examined across all samples, and RNA yield correlated strongly with the number of cells per subset. In the study, recently diagnosed type 1 diabetes patients and matched healthy donors were compared on the TCRB repertoires of their sorted circulating CD4+ T cell subsets. Regulatory and stem cell-like memory subsets were isolated from only 8 patients and about 8 healthy donors, whereas naive and central memory subsets came from all 30 or so donors. The research as a whole found: In all four CD4+ subsets, TCRB CDR3 length was moderately but significantly shorter in type 1 diabetes patients. Shorter templates might be favored by PCR, yet because patient and control samples were amplified and corrected together, any such skew would affect both groups equally. Naive, central memory and regulatory TCRB repertoires appeared to be more alike among patients than among healthy donors. Because small numbers of individuals were included in the HLA sub-analyses, any influence of HLA type on TCRB rearrangement was left unresolved. Because cDNA was sequenced instead of genomic DNA, activated cells with high expression could be over-represented, although the groups did not differ in activation or CD3 levels. At VDJ recombination sites, type 1 diabetes patients had fewer insertions and more deleted nucleotides, which implies abnormalities in thymic rearrangement.

Comment on this clone: Its antigen is still unknown. No much larger clone exists at a distance of one base, and base qualities are not known.

A single peripheral blood draw of approximately 120 mL on average was collected from each donor into heparinised tubes. Using a panel that included CD45RO, CCR7, CD25, CD127, CD95 and CD27, naive, central memory, regulatory and stem cell-like memory CD4+ T cells were sorted on a BD FACSAria II. All sorted populations exceeded 95% purity. PBMCs were isolated immediately by Lymphoprep density gradient centrifugation and stained directly without culture. Samples were stained and sorted in pairs, with one healthy donor and one patient per experiment, so that batch effects were minimized. The entire isolated RNA was reverse transcribed using the High Capacity cDNA Reverse Transcription Kit, and thus expressed TCRB transcripts were sequenced. Deep immunoSEQ sequencing was applied to naive, central memory and regulatory T cell samples, giving an average of approximately 4 million total reads per sample. Sorted cells were lysed in RLT buffer, and RNA was extracted using DNase-treated RNeasy Micro or Mini kits according to cell number. Each cell subset was processed on its own to prevent cross-contamination, while patient and healthy donor samples were processed together. The immunoSEQ multiplex PCR was used to amplify TCRB sequences from cDNA, generating 87-bp fragments that spanned the CDR3 region. Sequencing of the amplicons was done on the Illumina HiSeq platform. Concerning the study's data processing: PCR bias was computationally corrected using synthetic template baselines, reads within Hamming distance 2 were collapsed, and singletons that could not be merged were discarded. Reads were aligned to IMGT to assign V, D and J genes, CDR3 length, and insertions or deletions at six rearrangement sites. Within each subset, clonotype counts were normalized to the number of sorted cells before true diversity and Gini coefficients were calculated with the tcR R package. Repertoire sharing was quantified using the overlap coefficient calculated on TCRB nucleotide sequences. Out-of-frame TCRB sequences from naive cells were analyzed as a proxy for the pre-selection repertoire. TCRdb provides this immuneACCESS table in a form limited to in-frame rearrangements. Some clones are lacking; in checked studies, under half of them reflect an unresolved V gene, and why the rest are absent is not known. The V and J calls and clone size are taken from that table; D and trimming were inferred from the DNA. The table for this sample lists hundreds of thousands of clones; less than 20% of them were counted only once. The top ten hold under 0.095% of the sample.

The junction shows trimming of 0 bases on V and 3 bases on J, plus 14 bases between the germline ends. The CDR3 starts with the cysteine, ends with the phenylalanine, and has 16 residues. The read is trimmed to its CDR3 DNA, 48 bases read in frame from base 1. CDR1 and CDR2 were assigned from the germline V gene (reference sequence) as MNHNY and SVGAGI. The V gene is TRBV6-6 and the J gene is TRBJ1-2, with the D gene too uncertain to name. Sample: naive CD4+ T cells from blood. The cell subset or site label here, explained by the study, means: true naive CD4+ T cells. The TCR comes from a man between 18 and 35 years old in good health. This receptor has the CDR3 CASSYSGQEVYYGYTF. The bases read TGTGCCAGCAGTTACTCGGGCCAGGAAGTTTACTATGGCTACACCTTC.